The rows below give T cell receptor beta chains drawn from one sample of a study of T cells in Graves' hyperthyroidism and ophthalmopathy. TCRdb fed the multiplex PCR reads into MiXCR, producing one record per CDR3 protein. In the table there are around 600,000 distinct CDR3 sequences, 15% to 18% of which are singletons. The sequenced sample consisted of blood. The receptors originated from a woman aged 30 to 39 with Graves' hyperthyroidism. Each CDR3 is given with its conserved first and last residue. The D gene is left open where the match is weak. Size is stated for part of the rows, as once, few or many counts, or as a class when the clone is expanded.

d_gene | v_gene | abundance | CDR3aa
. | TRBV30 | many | CAWDKQVAYEQYF
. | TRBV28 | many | CASSPPQGDKNIQYF
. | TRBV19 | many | CASSMVPPEYTDTQYF
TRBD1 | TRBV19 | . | CATGDSLYNEQFF
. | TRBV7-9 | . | CASSRTGSQSDSGANVLTF
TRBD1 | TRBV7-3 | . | CASAPGTGYGYTF
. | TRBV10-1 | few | CASSPMPSYEQYF
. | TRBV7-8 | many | CASSQTWASYNEQFF
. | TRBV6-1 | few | CASSEGQNTGELFF
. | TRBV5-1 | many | CASRDGRELYNEQFF
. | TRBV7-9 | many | CASSLTASSMEQYF
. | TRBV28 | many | CASWGSSYNEQFF
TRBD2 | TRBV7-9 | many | CAAARVPQREANTGELFF
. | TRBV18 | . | CASSPLSATSHPNEQFF
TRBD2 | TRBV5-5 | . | CASSSRGTSANNEQFF
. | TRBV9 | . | CASSVALGPKSGTDTQYF
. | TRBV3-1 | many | CASSHPGQFYEQYF
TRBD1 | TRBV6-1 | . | CASTLGQPSYGYTF
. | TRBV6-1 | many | CASSEGPANYGYTF
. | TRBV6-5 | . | CASSYSPGWGYTF
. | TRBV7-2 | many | CASSPRSGTTDTQYF
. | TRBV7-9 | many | CASSLRPVSTDTQYF
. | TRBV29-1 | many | CSVARGNTDTQYF
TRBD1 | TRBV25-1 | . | CASRPGQGYGYGYTF
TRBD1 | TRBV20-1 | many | CRPRDRVTYEQYF
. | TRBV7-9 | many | CASTDRGNTGELFF
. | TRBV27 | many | CASSLKAEGTEAFF
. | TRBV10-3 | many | CAITSGWNTGELFF
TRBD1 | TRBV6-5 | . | CASSYTGTGYEAFF
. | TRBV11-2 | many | CASSSWGTEGNTIYF
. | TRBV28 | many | CASSLYPEVGANTEAFF
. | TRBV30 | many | CAWSVSDEDTEAFF
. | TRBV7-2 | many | CASSLRRSGTEETQYF
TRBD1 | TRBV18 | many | CASSPPLASGGNEQFF
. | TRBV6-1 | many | CASRVLETQYF
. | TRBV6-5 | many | CASSYSGRETQYF
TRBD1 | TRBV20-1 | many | CSARVGDRGFQETQYF
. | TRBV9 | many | CASRITGRYEQYF
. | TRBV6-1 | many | CASSDGPRLYEQYF
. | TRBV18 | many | CASSSLPGDNEQFF
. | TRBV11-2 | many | CASSRGSGAGTGELFF
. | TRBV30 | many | CAWSRNEQFF
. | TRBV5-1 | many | CASSSLGVGSTGELFF
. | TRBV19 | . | CASERITNTGELFF
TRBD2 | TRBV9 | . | CASSGGLAPYNEQFF
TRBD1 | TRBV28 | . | CASTVDRGLFPQHF
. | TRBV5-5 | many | CASSLGLRSSDYNEQFF
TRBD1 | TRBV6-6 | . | CASSYRQDRGYNEQFF
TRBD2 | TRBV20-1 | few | CSANPQREWGEQFF
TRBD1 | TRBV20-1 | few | CSARRTGVVRDTQYF
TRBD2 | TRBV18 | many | CASSPPVRTSAYEQYF
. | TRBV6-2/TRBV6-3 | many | CASSQGGSGYNEQFF
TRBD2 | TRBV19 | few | CASSMEPLAGGPNEQFF